This T cell receptor beta chain emerged from a study of T cells in Graves' hyperthyroidism and ophthalmopathy. Study results and caveats: Ophthalmopathy, as predicted by the model, came a median around 7 months after the prediction. Researchers found most expanded thyroid clonotypes above 0.001 in blood as well.

As regards this clonotype: Its specificity is unknown.

It was RNA transcripts that yielded the amplified TCR beta CDR3 regions. First-round RT-PCR with HTBI primers amplified the TCR CDR3 region. TCRdb ran MiXCR on the multiplex PCR reads and lists one entry per CDR3 protein. The repertoire holds around 690,000 distinct CDR3 sequences, with around 20% as singletons. The receptor was isolated from a man aged 25-45 years with Graves' ophthalmopathy. Sequenced material: blood.

The CDR3 nucleotides are TGCAGTGCACCCACTAGTTGGTCCTACGAGCAGTACTTC. Amino acid sequence: CSAPTSWSYEQYF. This rearrangement joins TRBV20-1 to TRBJ2-7; perhaps TRBD2 as D (5 bases). The CDR3 totals 13 residues. CDR1 is DFQATT, CDR2 SNEGSKA, per germline (reference sequence). Trimming took 6 bases from V and 1 from J, leaving 13 bases between them.